One sample yielded the 28 T cell receptor beta chains listed below, sequenced in a study of regulatory T cells in long-lasting Graves disease. Sequencing libraries for TCR beta were prepared with iRepertoire HTBI primers and Arm-PCR of CDR3 regions. TCRdb recomputed calls from the multiplex PCR reads with MiXCR, one row per CDR3 protein. Among about 620,000 distinct CDR3 sequences, roughly 15% were seen once, and the ten largest hold 15% to 20%. Time point reported: newly diagnosed GD, antithyroid drugs for less than 3 months. From PBMCs, RNA was extracted and then used to make the TCR library. The sample was also linked to a second study, of T cells in Graves' hyperthyroidism and ophthalmopathy.

Specimen: peripheral blood mononuclear cells (PBMCs), collected at new diagnosis, from a patient treated with antithyroid drugs. These receptors were taken from a woman in her twenties or thirties with Graves disease.

At least ten counts were recorded for this clonotype. Here the CDR3 DNA reads TGCAGCGTTGATGGACAGGGAAACATTCAGTACTTC. Protein: CSVDGQGNIQYF. This chain uses TRBV29-1 with TRBJ2-4, with 8 nucleotides matching TRBD1. Trimming at V came to 3 bases and at J to 6 bases, leaving 1 base not matched to a gene. The CDR3 length is 12 residues. Germline CDR1 and CDR2: SQVTM and ANQGSEA.

This clonotype occurred a few times. This chain joins TRBV7-2 and TRBJ2-2; no reliable D call. Germline CDR1 SGHTA, CDR2 FQGNSA. The CDR3 covers 14 residues. Deletions cut 4 bases from V and 4 bases from J, with 10 bases between. CDR3 in DNA: TGTGCCAGCAGCTCAAACCTTTTCACCGGGGAGCTGTTTTTT. Its protein product is CASSSNLFTGELFF.

This clonotype was observed many times. The chain links TRBV6-2 or TRBV6-3 to TRBJ1-4; D not certain. Trimming stripped 4 bases from V and 4 bases from J, with 10 bases between. The CDR3 is 14 amino acids. Germline assignment: CDR1 MNHEY and CDR2 SVGEGT. In nucleotides, the CDR3 is TGTGCCAGCAGTTGGCAAGATTATAATGAAAAACTGTTTTTT. Amino acid sequence: CASSWQDYNEKLFF.

The J gene is TRBJ2-1, the V gene TRBV6-2 or TRBV6-3; 7 nucleotides align to TRBD2. The CDR3 loop spans 16 amino acids. J was trimmed by 9 bases and V by 6 bases; bases with no gene match: 17. In germline, CDR1 is MNHEY, CDR2 SVGEGT. As DNA, the CDR3 is TGTGCCAGCAGCCCCGCCGGGACTACAGCCCAATCTGAGCAGTTCTTC. Its translation is CASSPAGTTAQSEQFF.

Here the CDR3 reads CASGNRGSGIHEQFF. CDR3 sequence (DNA): TGCGCCAGCGGAAACAGGGGTAGCGGGATACATGAGCAGTTCTTC. The chain uses TRBV5-1 and TRBJ2-1; TRBD2 might be the D (8 bases). Trimming left V 7 bases short and J 8 bases short, with 22 bases between. CDR1 and CDR2 from the germline V gene are SGHRS and YFSETQ. This CDR3 region has 15 residues. Complete variable domain (other parts from reference TRBV5-1 and TRBJ2-1): KAGVTQTPRYLIKTRGQQVTLSCSPISGHRSVSWYQQTPGQGLQFLFEYFSETQRNKGNFPGRFSGRQFSNSRSEMNVSTLELGDSALYLCASGNRGSGIHEQFFGPGTRLTVL.

This clonotype was picked up many times. This chain links TRBV27 with TRBJ1-1; 10 nucleotides align to TRBD1. V lost 3 bases to trimming and J lost 10 bases; unmatched junction nucleotides: 14. The CDR3 length is 16 residues. In germline, CDR1 is MNHEY, CDR2 SMNVEV (reference sequence). CDR3: CASSFRGQGRIDRAFF. In DNA form, the CDR3 reads TGTGCCAGCAGTTTTAGGGGACAGGGGAGGATTGATCGAGCTTTCTTT.

This clonotype showed up many times. The chain has TRBV29-1 and TRBJ2-7; 7 bases map to TRBD1. Trimming took 0 bases from V and 0 from J; bases not matched to a gene: 2. Germline loops: CDR1 SQVTM, CDR2 ANQGSEA. The CDR3 spans 14 residues. The CDR3 coding sequence is TGCAGCGTTGAAGATTCAGGGGGCTCCTACGAGCAGTACTTC. Translating it yields CSVEDSGGSYEQYF.

This clonotype was counted only a few times. This rearrangement joins TRBV19 to TRBJ1-5, with D unresolved. CDR1 LNHDA and CDR2 SQIVND come from the germline V gene (reference sequence). The CDR3 has 14 residues. V lost 6 bases and J 3 bases, leaving 12 bases between the germline ends. The CDR3 bases are TGTGCCAGTAGGTGGGCAGGTCACAATCAGCCCCAGCATTTT. Translating gives CASRWAGHNQPQHF.

This clonotype was recorded a few times. In DNA, the CDR3 is TGTGCCAGCAGCCCACAGGGACAGAGGGTGTTTTTT. Protein product: CASSPQGQRVFF. The V call is TRBV7-2, the J call TRBJ2-2; TRBD1 matches at 7 bases. V was pared by 5 bases and J by 15 bases, with 9 bases of the junction left unmatched. The CDR3 consists of 12 residues. The germline V gene encodes CDR1 SGHTA and CDR2 FQGNSA.

CDR3 coding DNA: TGTGCCAGCAGCTCGACACTCCAGCTCTCTGGTGAAAAACTGTTTTTT. Translation gives CASSSTLQLSGEKLFF. The rearrangement uses TRBV11-2 and TRBJ1-4; D call uncertain. Germline CDR1 is SGHAT and CDR2 is FQNNGV. The V end was cut by 4 bases, the J end by 7 bases, with 19 bases between. This CDR3 spans 16 amino acids.

This clonotype was detected ten times or more. The genes are TRBV2 and TRBJ1-2; D is unclear. With 3 bases removed from V and 2 bases from J, the gap between germline ends came to 13 bases. The CDR3 is 15 amino acids. The germline CDR1 and CDR2 sequences are SNHLY and FYNNEI. CDR3 in DNA: TGTGCCAGCAGTGAGTTTGGGTCTGGAAACTATGGCTACACCTTC. Its translation: CASSEFGSGNYGYTF.

To note about this clonotype: A much larger clonotype is one base distant, so this may be a read error. The conserved final phenylalanine or tryptophan is absent from the CDR3, which likely points to a read error. The chain is built from TRBV2 and TRBJ1-5, with TRBD1 identical over 12 bases. The CDR3 length is 15 residues. The germline V gene encodes CDR1 SNHLY and CDR2 FYNNEI. The V gene end was trimmed by 6 bases and the J gene end by 4 bases; junction bases not matched to a gene: 4. As DNA, the CDR3 is TGTGCCAGCAGCGGGGACAGGGGGCTTAATCAGCCCCAGCATTCT. It is translated as CASSGDRGLNQPQHS.

This clonotype was observed many times. The chain couples TRBV11-2 to TRBJ2-2; 10 nucleotides match TRBD1. Germline V gene data show CDR1 as SGHAT and CDR2 as FQNNGV. The CDR3 sequence is 14 residues long. With 6 bases clipped from V and 6 bases from J, the junction kept 4 bases outside the gene matches. In DNA, the CDR3 is TGTGCCAGCAGGCGGACAGGGGGTTCCGGGGAGCTGTTTTTT. Protein: CASRRTGGSGELFF. The full variable domain, in which reference TRBV11-2 and TRBJ2-2 provide the parts outside the CDR3, is EAGVAQSPRYKIIEKRQSVAFWCNPISGHATLYWYQQILGQGPKLLIQFQNNGVVDDSQLPKDRFSAERLKGVDSTLKIQPAKLEDSAVYLCASRRTGGSGELFFGEGSRLTVL.

This clonotype was seen more than once but under ten times. J is TRBJ1-6 and V is TRBV3-1; no firm D call. Looked up from germline, CDR1 is LGHDT and CDR2 is YNNKEL (reference sequence). The CDR3 sequence is 14 residues long. V lost 6 bases, J lost 9 bases, and 15 bases lay in between. The CDR3 sequence: CASREVGKTSPLHF. CDR3 coding DNA: TGTGCCAGCAGGGAAGTGGGGAAGACTTCACCCCTCCACTTT.

This clonotype has at least ten counts. The chain combines TRBV7-3 with TRBJ2-7, with D unclear. This CDR3 contains 14 residues. Germline V gene data show CDR1 as SGHTA and CDR2 as FQGTGA. Trimming took 1 base from V and 4 from J, leaving 11 bases between them. The CDR3 sequence: CASSLNAGPYEQYF. The CDR3 coding sequence is TGTGCCAGCAGCTTAAACGCTGGGCCGTACGAGCAGTACTTC.

This clonotype was counted ten times or more. The chain combines TRBV28 with TRBJ1-2; D is uncertain. Trimming removed 3 bases at V and 8 bases at J, with 13 bases between. The CDR3 consists of 13 residues. Germline values: CDR1 MDHEN, CDR2 SYDVKM. The CDR3 DNA reads as TGTGCCAGCAGTTTGGAGGGTTTGGGCGGCTACACCTTC. Translating it yields CASSLEGLGGYTF.

This clonotype was seen many times. The V call is TRBV12-3 or TRBV12-4, the J call TRBJ1-5; D ambiguous. The CDR3 sequence is 14 residues long. V was cut by 2 bases and J by 7 bases, with 12 bases left in between. CDR3 sequence (DNA): TGTGCCAGCAGTTTATCGGAGGACTGGCAGCCCCAGCATTTT. Its translation is CASSLSEDWQPQHF.

This chain connects TRBV28 to TRBJ2-6; weak D call: TRBD1 (6 bases). CDR3 length: 16 residues. The V and J ends lost 6 bases and 0 bases respectively, with 12 bases between them. Germline CDR1 reads MDHEN; CDR2 reads SYDVKM. The CDR3 region has the DNA TGTGCCAGCAGCCTAGGGGGTTACTCTGGGGCCAACGTCCTGACTTTC. Protein: CASSLGGYSGANVLTF.

The chain combines TRBV30 with TRBJ2-2; the D gene is possibly TRBD1 (5 bases). V lost 4 bases to trimming and J lost 2 bases, with 20 bases between them. The length of the CDR3 is 17 residues. Germline loops: CDR1 GTSNPN, CDR2 SVGIG (reference sequence). The CDR3: CAWKFHLQGANTGELFF. DNA for the CDR3: TGTGCCTGGAAGTTCCACCTTCAAGGGGCCAACACCGGGGAGCTGTTTTTT.

This clonotype was observed a handful of times. This chain links TRBV25-1 with TRBJ1-3, with 9 bases lining up with TRBD1. CDR1 MGHDK and CDR2 SYGVNS come from the germline V gene. This CDR3 has 14 amino acids. V shed 8 bases, J shed 2 bases, and the junction held 4 bases outside the gene matches. The CDR3 DNA sequence: TGTGCCAGCGCCAGACAGGGGGCTGGAAACACCATATATTTT. It encodes CASARQGAGNTIYF.

This clonotype has at least ten counts. The gene calls are TRBV28 and TRBJ1-2; D is uncertain. CDR1 MDHEN and CDR2 SYDVKM come from the germline V gene. This CDR3 region has 11 residues. The ends were cut back, 7 bases at V and 3 bases at J, with 6 bases in the middle. This CDR3 is CASMFDYGYTF. CDR3 in DNA: TGTGCCAGCATGTTTGACTATGGCTACACCTTC.

This clonotype has only a few counts. The rearrangement uses TRBV13 and TRBJ2-2; 7 bases are shared with TRBD1. The V and J ends lost 6 bases and 4 bases, in that order; junction bases with no gene match: 8. This CDR3 has 15 amino acids. CDR1 is PRHDT, CDR2 FYEKMQ, per germline (reference sequence). The CDR3, as DNA: TGTGCCAGCAGTCAAACCGGGACAGCCACCGGGGAGCTGTTTTTT. Protein sequence: CASSQTGTATGELFF.

V is TRBV12-3 or TRBV12-4 and J is TRBJ1-2; TRBD1 is a possible D gene (5 bases). Trimming cost V 6 bases and J 1 base, with 9 bases left between them. CDR3 length: 13 amino acids. CDR3 coding DNA: TGTGCCAGCAGCCAGACAGTTAACTATGGCTACACCTTC. Translated, it gives CASSQTVNYGYTF.

The chain links TRBV28 to TRBJ1-3, with D hard to call. V shed 3 bases and J shed 4 bases, with 10 bases lying between them. The V gene's germline CDR1 is MDHEN and CDR2 SYDVKM. The CDR3 contains 14 residues. The CDR3 DNA sequence: TGTGCCAGCAGTTTGGATCAGCTAGGAAACACCATATATTTT. The encoded protein is CASSLDQLGNTIYF.

This clonotype has a count of ten or more. The chain couples TRBV28 to TRBJ1-1, with D perhaps matching TRBD1 (6 bases). The CDR3 extends over 13 amino acids. In germline, CDR1 is MDHEN, CDR2 SYDVKM. With 8 bases removed from V and 4 bases from J, the gap between germline ends came to 14 bases. This chain's CDR3 is CASSPTGFTEAFF. The CDR3 region has the DNA TGTGCCAGCTCCCCAACAGGGTTCACTGAAGCTTTCTTT.

The chain carries TRBV10-3 and TRBJ2-3; 13 positions match TRBD2. J lost 4 bases, V lost 3 bases, and 1 base had no gene match. The CDR3 runs 15 residues. The germline CDR1 and CDR2 sequences are ENHRY and SYGVKD. CDR3 nucleotide sequence: TGTGCCATCAGTGACGGACTAGCGGGAGCAGATACGCAGTATTTT. Translation gives CAISDGLAGADTQYF.

This chain uses TRBV11-2 with TRBJ2-1; 8 positions match TRBD2. Trimming cost V 4 bases and J 4 bases; bases outside gene matches: 6. Germline V lookup: CDR1 SGHAT, CDR2 FQNNGV. The CDR3 is 15 amino acids. This CDR3 is CASSSPGGRYNEQFF. Written as DNA, the CDR3 is TGTGCCAGCAGCTCCCCGGGGGGGCGGTACAATGAGCAGTTCTTC.

The DNA for the CDR3 is TGTGCTGTATTATCCACAGGGGTAGGCGAGGGGCTTGGCTACACCTTC. Encoded protein: CAVLSTGVGEGLGYTF. The chain is built from TRBV19 and TRBJ1-2, with 7 nucleotides matching TRBD1. The V gene's germline CDR1 is LNHDA and CDR2 SQIVND (reference sequence). The CDR3 extends over 16 amino acids.